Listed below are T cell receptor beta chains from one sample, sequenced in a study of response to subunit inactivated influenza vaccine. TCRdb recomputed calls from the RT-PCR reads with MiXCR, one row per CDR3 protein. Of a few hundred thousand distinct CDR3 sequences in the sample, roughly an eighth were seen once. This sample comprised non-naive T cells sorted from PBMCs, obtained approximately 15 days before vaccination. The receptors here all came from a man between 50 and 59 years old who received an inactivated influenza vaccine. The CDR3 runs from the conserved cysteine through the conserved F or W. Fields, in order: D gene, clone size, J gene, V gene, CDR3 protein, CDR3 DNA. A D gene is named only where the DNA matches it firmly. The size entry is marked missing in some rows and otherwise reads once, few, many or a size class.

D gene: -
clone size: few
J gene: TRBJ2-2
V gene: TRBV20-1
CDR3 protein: CSATGTNTGELFF
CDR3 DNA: TGCAGTGCTACGGGCACTAACACCGGGGAGCTGTTTTTT

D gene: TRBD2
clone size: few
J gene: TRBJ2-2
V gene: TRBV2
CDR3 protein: CASSNLADANTGELFF
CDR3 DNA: TGTGCCAGCAGTAATCTAGCGGACGCGAACACCGGGGAGCTGTTTTTT

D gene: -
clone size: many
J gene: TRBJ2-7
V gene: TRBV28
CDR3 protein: CASSFTGREQYF
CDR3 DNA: TGTGCCAGCAGTTTCACGGGACGCGAGCAGTACTTC

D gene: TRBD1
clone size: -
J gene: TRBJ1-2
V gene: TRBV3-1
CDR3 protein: CASSPGTGSPTWGYTF
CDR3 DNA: TGTGCCAGCAGCCCCGGGACAGGGAGCCCAACTTGGGGCTACACCTTC

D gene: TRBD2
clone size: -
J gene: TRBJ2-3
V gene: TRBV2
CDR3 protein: CASKRRVGGGDTQYF
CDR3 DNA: TGTGCCAGCAAACGGCGAGTGGGCGGGGGAGATACGCAGTATTTT

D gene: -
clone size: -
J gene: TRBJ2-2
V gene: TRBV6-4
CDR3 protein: CASAGEWYTGELFF
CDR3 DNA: TGTGCCAGCGCAGGTGAGTGGTACACCGGGGAGCTGTTTTTT

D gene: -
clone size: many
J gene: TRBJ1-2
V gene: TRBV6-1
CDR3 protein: CASSEQPTETYGYTF
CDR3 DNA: TGTGCCAGCAGTGAACAGCCGACAGAAACTTATGGCTACACCTTC

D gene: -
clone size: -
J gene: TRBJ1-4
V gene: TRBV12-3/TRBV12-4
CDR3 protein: CASSTGNEKLFF
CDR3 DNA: TGTGCCAGCAGTACTGGTAATGAAAAACTGTTTTTT

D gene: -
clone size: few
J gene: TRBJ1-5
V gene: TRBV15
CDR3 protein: CATSRGVGAGQPQHF
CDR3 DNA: TGTGCCACCAGCAGAGGGGTAGGGGCTGGGCAGCCCCAGCATTTT

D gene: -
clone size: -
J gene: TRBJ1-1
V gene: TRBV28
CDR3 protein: CASSPPIKRVNTEAFF
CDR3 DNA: TGTGCCAGCAGTCCCCCCATCAAGCGAGTGAACACTGAAGCTTTCTTT

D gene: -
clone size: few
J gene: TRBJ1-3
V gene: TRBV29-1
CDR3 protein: CSVQSAFSGNTIYF
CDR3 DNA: TGCAGCGTTCAATCGGCTTTCTCTGGAAACACCATATATTTT

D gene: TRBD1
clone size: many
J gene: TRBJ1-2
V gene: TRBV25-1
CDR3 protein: CASSGRPGTGTYGYTF
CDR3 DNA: TGTGCCAGCAGTGGACGCCCCGGGACAGGGACCTATGGCTACACCTTC

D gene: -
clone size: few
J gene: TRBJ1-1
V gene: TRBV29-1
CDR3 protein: CSVQGRYTEAFF
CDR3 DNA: TGCAGCGTGCAGGGGCGGTACACTGAAGCTTTCTTT

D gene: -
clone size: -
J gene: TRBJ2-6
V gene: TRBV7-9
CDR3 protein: CASSGPYTHSGANVLTF
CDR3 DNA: TGTGCCAGCAGCGGGCCCTACACCCACTCTGGGGCCAACGTCCTGACTTTC

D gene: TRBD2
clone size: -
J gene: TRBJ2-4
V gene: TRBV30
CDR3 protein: CAWSVHGGGNIQYF
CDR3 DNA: TGTGCCTGGAGTGTACACGGGGGGGGAAACATTCAGTACTTC

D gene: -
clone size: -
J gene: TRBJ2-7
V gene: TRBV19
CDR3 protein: CASSRRTAGYEQYF
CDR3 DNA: TGTGCCAGTAGTAGACGGACAGCTGGCTACGAGCAGTACTTC

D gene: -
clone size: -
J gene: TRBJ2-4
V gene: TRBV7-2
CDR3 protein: CASSAPGTKNIQYF
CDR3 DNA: TGTGCCAGCAGTGCGCCCGGGACCAAAAACATTCAGTACTTC

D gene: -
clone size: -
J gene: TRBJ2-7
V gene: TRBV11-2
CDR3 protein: CASSLGPQGYEQYF
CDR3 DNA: TGTGCCAGCAGCTTAGGGCCCCAGGGCTACGAGCAGTACTTC

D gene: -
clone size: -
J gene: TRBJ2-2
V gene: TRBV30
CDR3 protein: CAWSEVTGGELFF
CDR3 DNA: TGTGCCTGGAGTGAAGTTACGGGCGGGGAGCTGTTTTTT

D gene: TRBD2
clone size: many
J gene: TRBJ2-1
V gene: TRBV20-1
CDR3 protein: CSASGTSGSNEQFF
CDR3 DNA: TGCAGTGCTAGCGGGACTAGCGGGAGTAATGAGCAGTTCTTC

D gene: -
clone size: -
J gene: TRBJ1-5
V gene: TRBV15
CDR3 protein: CATSRDPSSNQPQHF
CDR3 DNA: TGTGCCACCAGCAGAGATCCCAGCAGCAATCAGCCCCAGCATTTT

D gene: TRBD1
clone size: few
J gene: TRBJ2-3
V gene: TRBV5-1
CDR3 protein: CASSPRQGGADTQYF
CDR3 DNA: TGCGCCAGCAGCCCTAGACAGGGTGGAGCAGATACGCAGTATTTT

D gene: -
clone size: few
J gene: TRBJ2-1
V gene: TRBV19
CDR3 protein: CASSIRQGLWYNEQFF
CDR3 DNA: TGTGCCAGTAGTATCCGGCAGGGGCTATGGTACAATGAGCAGTTCTTC

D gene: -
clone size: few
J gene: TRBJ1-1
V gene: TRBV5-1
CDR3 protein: CASRLGFNTEAFF
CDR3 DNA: TGCGCCAGCAGACTAGGATTTAACACTGAAGCTTTCTTT

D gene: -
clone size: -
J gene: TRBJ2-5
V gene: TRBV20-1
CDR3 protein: CSVSRTGTLETQYF
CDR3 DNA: TGCAGTGTTTCAAGAACCGGGACCCTCGAGACCCAGTACTTC

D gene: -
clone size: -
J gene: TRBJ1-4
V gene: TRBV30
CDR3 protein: CAWRALGGGDEKLFF
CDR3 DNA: TGTGCCTGGAGAGCGCTGGGAGGGGGGGACGAAAAACTGTTTTTT